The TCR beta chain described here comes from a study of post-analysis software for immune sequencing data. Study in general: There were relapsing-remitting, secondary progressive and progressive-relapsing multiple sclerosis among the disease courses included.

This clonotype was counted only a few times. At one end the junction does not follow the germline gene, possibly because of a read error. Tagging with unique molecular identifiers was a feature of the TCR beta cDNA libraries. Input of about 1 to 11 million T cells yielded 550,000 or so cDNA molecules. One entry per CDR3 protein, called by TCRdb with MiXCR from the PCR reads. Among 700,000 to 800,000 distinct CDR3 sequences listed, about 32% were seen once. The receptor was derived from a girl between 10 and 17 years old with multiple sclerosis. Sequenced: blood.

The CDR3 nucleotides read TGTGCCAGCAGCCTAGCGGGAGGGCCTGACGAGCAGTACTTC. Translation gives CASSLAGGPDEQYF. The chain has TRBV7-2 and TRBJ2-7; 12 bases fit TRBD2. Germline lookup yields CDR1 SGHTA and CDR2 FQGNSA. The CDR3 is made up of 14 amino acids.